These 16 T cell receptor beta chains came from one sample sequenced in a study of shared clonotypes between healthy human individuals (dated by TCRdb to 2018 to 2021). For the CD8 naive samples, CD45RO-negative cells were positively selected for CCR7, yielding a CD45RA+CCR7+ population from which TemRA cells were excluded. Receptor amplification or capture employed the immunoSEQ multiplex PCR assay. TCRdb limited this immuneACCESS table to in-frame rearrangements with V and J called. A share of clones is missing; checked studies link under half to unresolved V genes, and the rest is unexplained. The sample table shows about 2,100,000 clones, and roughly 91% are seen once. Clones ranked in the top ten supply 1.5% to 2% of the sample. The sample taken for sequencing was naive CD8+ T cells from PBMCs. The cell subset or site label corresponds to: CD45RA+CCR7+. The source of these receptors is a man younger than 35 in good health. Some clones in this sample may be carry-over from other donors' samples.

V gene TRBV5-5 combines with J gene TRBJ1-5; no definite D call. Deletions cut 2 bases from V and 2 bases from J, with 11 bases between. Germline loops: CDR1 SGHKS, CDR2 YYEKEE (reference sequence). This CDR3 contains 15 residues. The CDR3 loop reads CASSFREWGNQPQHF. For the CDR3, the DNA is TGTGCCAGCAGCTTCCGGGAATGGGGCAATCAGCCCCAGCATTTT. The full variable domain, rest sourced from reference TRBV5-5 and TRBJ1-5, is DAGVTQSPTHLIKTRGQQVTLRCSPISGHKSVSWYQQVLGQGPQFIFQYYEKEERGRGNFPDRFSARQFPNYSSELNVNALLLGDSALYLCASSFREWGNQPQHFGDGTRLSIL.

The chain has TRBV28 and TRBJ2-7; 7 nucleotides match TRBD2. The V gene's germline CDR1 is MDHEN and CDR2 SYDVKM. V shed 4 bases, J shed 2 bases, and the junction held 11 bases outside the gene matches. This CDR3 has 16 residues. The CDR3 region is CASSSSWGEGPYEQYF. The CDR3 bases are TGTGCCAGCAGTTCTTCCTGGGGGGAGGGACCCTACGAGCAGTACTTC.

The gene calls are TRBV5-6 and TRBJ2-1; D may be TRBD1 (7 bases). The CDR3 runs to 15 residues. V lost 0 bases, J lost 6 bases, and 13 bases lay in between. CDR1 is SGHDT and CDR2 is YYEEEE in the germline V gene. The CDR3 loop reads CASSLAAGQFNEQFF. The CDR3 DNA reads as TGTGCCAGCAGCTTGGCCGCGGGACAGTTCAATGAGCAGTTCTTC.

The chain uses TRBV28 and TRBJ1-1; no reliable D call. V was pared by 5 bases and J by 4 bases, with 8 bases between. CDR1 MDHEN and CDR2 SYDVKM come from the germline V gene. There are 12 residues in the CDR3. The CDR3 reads CASSETGTEAFF. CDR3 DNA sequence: TGTGCCAGCAGTGAAACGGGCACTGAAGCTTTCTTT. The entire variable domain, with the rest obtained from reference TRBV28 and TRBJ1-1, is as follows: DVKVTQSSRYLVKRTGEKVFLECVQDMDHENMFWYRQDPGLGLRLIYFSYDVKMKEKGDIPEGYSVSREKKERFSLILESASTNQTSMYLCASSETGTEAFFGQGTRLTVV.

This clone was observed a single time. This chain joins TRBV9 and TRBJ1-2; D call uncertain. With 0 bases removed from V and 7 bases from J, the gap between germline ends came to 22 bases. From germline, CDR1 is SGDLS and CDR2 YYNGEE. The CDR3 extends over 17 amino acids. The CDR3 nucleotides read TGTGCCAGCAGCGTAGAGAATGTTGGGCCGGATAAATTTGGCTACACCTTC. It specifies CASSVENVGPDKFGYTF.

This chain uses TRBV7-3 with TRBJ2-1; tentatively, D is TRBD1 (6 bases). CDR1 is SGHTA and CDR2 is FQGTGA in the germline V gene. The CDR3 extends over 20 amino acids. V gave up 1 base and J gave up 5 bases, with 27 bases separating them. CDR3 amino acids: CASSLNPPGTGIIEHNEQFF. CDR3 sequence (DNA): TGTGCCAGCAGCTTAAATCCGCCGGGTACAGGGATAATTGAACACAATGAGCAGTTCTTC.

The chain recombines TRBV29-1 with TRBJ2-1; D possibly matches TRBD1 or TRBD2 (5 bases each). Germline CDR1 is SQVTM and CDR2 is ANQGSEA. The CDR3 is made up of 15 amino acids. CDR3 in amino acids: CVSDGGPNDSREQFF. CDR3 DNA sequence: TGCGTATCCGATGGGGGACCCAATGATTCCCGCGAGCAGTTCTTC.

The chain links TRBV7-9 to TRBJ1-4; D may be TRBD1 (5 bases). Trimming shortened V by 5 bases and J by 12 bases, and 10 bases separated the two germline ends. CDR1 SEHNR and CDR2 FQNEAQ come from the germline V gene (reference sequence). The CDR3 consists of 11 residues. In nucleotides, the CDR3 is TGTGCCAGCAGCCGTGGACAAGAACTGTTTTTT. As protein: CASSRGQELFF.

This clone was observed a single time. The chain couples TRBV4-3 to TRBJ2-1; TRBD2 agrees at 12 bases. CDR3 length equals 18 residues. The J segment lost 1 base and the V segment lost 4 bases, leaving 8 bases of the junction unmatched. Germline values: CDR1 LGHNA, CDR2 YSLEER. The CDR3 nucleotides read TGCGCCAGCAGCCGTACTAGCGGGAGGATTGGTTCCTACAATGAGCAGTTCTTC. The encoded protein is CASSRTSGRIGSYNEQFF.

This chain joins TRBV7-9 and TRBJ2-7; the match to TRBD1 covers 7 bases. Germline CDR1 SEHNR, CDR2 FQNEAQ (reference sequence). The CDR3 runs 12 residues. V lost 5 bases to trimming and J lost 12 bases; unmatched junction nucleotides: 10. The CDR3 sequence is CASSTDRHRLYF. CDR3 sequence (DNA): TGTGCCAGCAGCACGGACAGGCACAGGTTGTACTTC.

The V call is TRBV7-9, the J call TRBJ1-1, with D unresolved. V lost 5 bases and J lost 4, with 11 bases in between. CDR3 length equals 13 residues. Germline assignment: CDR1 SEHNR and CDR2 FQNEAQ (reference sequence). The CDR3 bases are TGTGCCAGCAGCCCCCGTCCGATCACTGAAGCTTTCTTT. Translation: CASSPRPITEAFF.

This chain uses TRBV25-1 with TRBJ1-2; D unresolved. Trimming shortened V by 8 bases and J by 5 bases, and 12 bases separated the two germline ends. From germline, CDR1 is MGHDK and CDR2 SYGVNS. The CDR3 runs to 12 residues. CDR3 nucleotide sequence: TGTGCCAGCGAGGGCATCGCTTATGGCTACACCTTC. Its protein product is CASEGIAYGYTF.

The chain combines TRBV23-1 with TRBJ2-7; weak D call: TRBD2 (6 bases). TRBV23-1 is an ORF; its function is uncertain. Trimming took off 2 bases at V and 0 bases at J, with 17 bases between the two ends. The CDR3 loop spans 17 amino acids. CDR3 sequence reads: CASSQTRQSEGSYEQYF. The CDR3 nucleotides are TGCGCCAGCAGTCAAACCCGACAGTCGGAGGGCTCCTACGAGCAGTACTTC.

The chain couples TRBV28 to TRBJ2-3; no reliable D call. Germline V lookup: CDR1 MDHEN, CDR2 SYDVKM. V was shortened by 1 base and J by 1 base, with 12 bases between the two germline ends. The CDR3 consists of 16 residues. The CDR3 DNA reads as TGTGCCAGCAGTTTATTTGAGCGACCTGGCACAGATACGCAGTATTTT. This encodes CASSLFERPGTDTQYF.

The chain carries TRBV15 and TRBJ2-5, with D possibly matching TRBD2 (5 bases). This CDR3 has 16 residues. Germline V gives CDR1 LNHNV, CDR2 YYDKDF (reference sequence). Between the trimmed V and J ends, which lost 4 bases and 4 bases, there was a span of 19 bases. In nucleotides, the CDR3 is TGTGCCACCAGCACACCCCGGCCAACTAGTCTAGAGACCCAGTACTTC. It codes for CATSTPRPTSLETQYF.

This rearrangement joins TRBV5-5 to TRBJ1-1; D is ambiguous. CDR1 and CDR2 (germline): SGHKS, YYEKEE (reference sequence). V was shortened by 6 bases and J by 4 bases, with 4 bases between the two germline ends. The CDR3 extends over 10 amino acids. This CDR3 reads CASKGTEAFF. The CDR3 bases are TGTGCCAGCAAGGGCACTGAAGCTTTCTTT.